This T cell receptor (beta chain) was recovered during a study of beta chain features in type 1 diabetes. Study observations and caveats: Because the template was cDNA, high-expressing cells might be over-represented. When Type 1 diabetes patients were examined, their TCRB CDR3s proved moderately but significantly shorter in all four CD4+ subsets. Any role of HLA type in TCRB rearrangement remained unresolved here.

Concerning this clone: Its antigen is unknown.

CD4+ cells of the naive, central memory, regulatory and stem cell-like memory types were sorted via CD45RO/CCR7/CD25/CD127/CD95/CD27. Expressed TCRB transcripts got sequenced, as all isolated RNA was reverse transcribed. Assay used: immunoSEQ multiplex PCR; TCRdb lists only in-frame clones, some missing. The data contain 500,000 to 850,000 clones, over 13% of them singletons. The sequencing sample was made of naive CD4+ T cells from blood. The sequence was obtained from a young man with type 1 diabetes.

The CDR3 is CASSHGQGGNQPQHF. The CDR3 DNA sequence: TGTGCCAGCAGCCATGGACAGGGAGGCAATCAGCCCCAGCATTTT. The chain carries TRBV7-2 and TRBJ1-5; 8 bases align to TRBD1. Germline values: CDR1 SGHTA, CDR2 FQGNSA. This CDR3 is built from 15 residues. V was clipped by 5 bases and J by 2 bases; unmatched bases: 5.